A single sample gave rise to the 10 T cell receptor beta chains below, sequenced in a study of blood T cell repertoires in COVID-19 (dated by TCRdb to between 2020 and 2021). The library relied on the immunoSEQ multiplex PCR assay. TCRdb carries this immuneACCESS record with in-frame sequences only. Its versions omit some clonotypes, under half of them owing to an unresolved V gene in the studies checked, with the rest unexplained. Present in this sample are about 68,000 clones, 80% to 90% of which were seen just once. The ten largest clones represent 2.5% to 3% of the sample. The sequencing input was peripheral blood. The source is a man aged 50 to 59 with acute or convalescent COVID-19.

The chain is built from TRBV2 and TRBJ2-2, with TRBD2 identical over 8 bases. The germline V gene encodes CDR1 SNHLY and CDR2 FYNNEI. The CDR3 is 15 amino acids. Trimming removed 8 bases from V and 6 bases from J; junction bases left unmatched: 11. CDR3 in amino acids: CASQYSGIGSGELFF. CDR3 in DNA: TGTGCCAGCCAATATAGCGGGATTGGGTCCGGGGAGCTGTTTTTT.

The V and J genes are TRBV3-1 (or the pseudogene TRBV3-2) and TRBJ1-1, with D perhaps TRBD1 (5 bases). Germline assignment: CDR1 LGHDT and CDR2 YNNKEL (reference sequence). V lost 5 bases and J 6 bases, leaving 13 bases between the germline ends. The CDR3 extends over 13 amino acids. CDR3 sequence: CASSILSGSEAFF. CDR3 nucleotide sequence: TGTGCCAGCAGCATCCTCTCAGGGTCTGAAGCTTTCTTT.

This clone was recorded only once. The chain has TRBV18 and TRBJ2-7, with D unclear. V shed 5 bases and J shed 7 bases, with 18 bases lying between them. The CDR3 length is 14 residues. CDR1 is KGHSH, CDR2 LQKENI, per germline. In DNA, the CDR3 is TGTGCCAGCTCATCAAATAATCAAAACGCGGAGCAGTACGTC. Protein sequence: CASSSNNQNAEQYV.

The chain is built from TRBV19 and TRBJ1-5, with TRBD1 identical over 9 bases. This CDR3 spans 15 amino acids. J was trimmed by 4 bases and V by 3 bases; bases with no gene match: 4. CDR1 and CDR2 from the germline V gene are LNHDA and SQIVND (reference sequence). The CDR3 region is CASSIEGQGNQPQHF. CDR3 DNA sequence: TGTGCCAGTAGTATTGAGGGACAGGGTAATCAGCCCCAGCATTTT.

The genes are TRBV2 and TRBJ2-3, with D perhaps TRBD2 (6 bases). The CDR3 sequence is 18 residues long. Per germline, CDR1 SNHLY and CDR2 FYNNEI. In nucleotides, the CDR3 is TGTGGACCCCGAGGGGCGCGGGACCGACAAGAAGGAACAGATACGCAGTATTTT. It is translated as CGPRGARDRQEGTDTQYF.

V gene TRBV6-5 combines with J gene TRBJ1-2; the match to TRBD1 covers 8 bases. CDR3 length equals 14 residues. Losses at the gene ends were 6 bases for V and 5 bases for J; bases not matched to a gene: 8. Germline CDR1 MNHEY, CDR2 SVGAGI. DNA for the CDR3: TGTGCCAGCAGGGTTACCGGACAGGGATATGGCTACACCTTC. Its translation: CASRVTGQGYGYTF.

The chain recombines TRBV5-6 with TRBJ2-3; the D gene is possibly TRBD2 (6 bases). The germline CDR1 and CDR2 sequences are SGHDT and YYEEEE. This CDR3 spans 12 amino acids. V was trimmed by 5 bases and J by 4 bases, leaving 8 bases between them. The CDR3 DNA is TGTGCCAGCAGTCCGGGAGCAGATACGCAGTATTTT. It yields the protein CASSPGADTQYF.

The chain uses TRBV9 and TRBJ1-4; TRBD1 matches at 10 bases. The V gene's germline CDR1 is SGDLS and CDR2 YYNGEE. After removal of 4 bases from V and 8 bases from J, the junction contained 11 bases not matched to a gene. The CDR3 is made up of 16 amino acids. CDR3 nucleotide sequence: TGTGCCAGCAGCCCAACACTGTGGGACAGGGGAGAAAAACTGTTTTTT. This gives the protein CASSPTLWDRGEKLFF.

The V and J genes are TRBV6-5 and TRBJ2-7, with D tentatively TRBD2 (5 bases). This CDR3 has 13 residues. V gave up 8 bases and J gave up 5 bases, with 16 bases separating them. Germline V gene sequence: CDR1 MNHEY, CDR2 SVGAGI. CDR3 residues: CASGRDGIDEQYF. CDR3 nucleotide sequence: TGTGCCAGCGGCCGTGACGGGATCGACGAGCAGTACTTC.

The V call is TRBV2, the J call TRBJ1-2; perhaps TRBD1 as D (6 bases). V was cut by 6 bases and J by 8 bases, with 13 bases left in between. This CDR3 spans 12 amino acids. Looked up from germline, CDR1 is SNHLY and CDR2 is FYNNEI. The CDR3: CASRTGVGGYTF. The CDR3 DNA reads as TGTGCCAGCAGGACAGGAGTGGGCGGCTACACCTTC.